One sample yielded the 8 T cell receptor beta chains listed below, sequenced in a study of long-term antiretroviral therapy in people with HIV. Run at survey level, the immunoSEQ assay was version v3.0. Sequencing used immunoSEQ multiplex PCR; TCRdb keeps in-frame clones, though not all of them. The table shows 15,000 to 20,000 clones, with approximately 95% occurring only once. The sample consisted of unsorted PBMCs, taken around 10 years after starting antiretroviral therapy. These receptors were taken from a man aged 25 to 45 with HIV.

The V gene is TRBV6-5, the J gene TRBJ1-6, with D possibly TRBD1 on 5 matching bases. Germline lookup yields CDR1 MNHEY and CDR2 SVGAGI. This CDR3 comprises 14 residues. The V gene lost 6 bases and the J gene lost 4 bases, with 10 bases spanning the gap. CDR3 nucleotides: TGTGCCAGCAGCAATACAGGTTATAATTCACCCCTCCACTTT. Translating it yields CASSNTGYNSPLHF.

The chain couples TRBV9 to TRBJ1-5; D ambiguous. CDR1 is SGDLS, CDR2 YYNGEE, per germline. The CDR3 is 14 amino acids. Deletions cut 0 bases from V and 3 bases from J, with 7 bases between. The CDR3 DNA sequence: TGTGCCAGCAGCGTAGGGCAGGCCAATCAGCCCCAGCATTTT. Encoded protein: CASSVGQANQPQHF.

The V gene is TRBV4-2, the J gene TRBJ2-3, with TRBD2 identical over 11 bases. The CDR3 has 16 residues. Trimming at V came to 1 base and at J to 6 bases, leaving 6 bases not matched to a gene. CDR1 and CDR2 (germline): LGHNA, YNFKEQ. The CDR3 is CASSQGSGGAADTQYF. CDR3 bases: TGTGCCAGCAGCCAAGGTAGCGGGGGGGCAGCCGATACGCAGTATTTT.

This CDR3 is CASRRPGQGLYEQYF. DNA of the CDR3: TGTGCCAGCAGAAGGCCGGGACAGGGTCTTTACGAGCAGTACTTC. The chain is built from TRBV27 and TRBJ2-7; 9 nucleotides align to TRBD1. Germline lookup yields CDR1 MNHEY and CDR2 SMNVEV (reference sequence). The junction had 10 bases not matched to a gene; V was cut back by 6 bases and J by 4 bases. The length of the CDR3 is 15 residues.

CDR3 coding DNA: TGTGCCAGCAGCTTAGGTTGGGGGGGCGCTGGCAATCAGCCCCAGCATTTT. Translated, it gives CASSLGWGGAGNQPQHF. The genes are TRBV7-9 and TRBJ1-5; tentative D call: TRBD1 (6 bases). The V end was cut by 1 base, the J end by 2 bases, with 15 bases between. The germline CDR1 and CDR2 sequences are SEHNR and FQNEAQ (reference sequence). CDR3 length: 17 residues.

The rearrangement uses TRBV9 and TRBJ2-3, with D perhaps given as TRBD1 or TRBD2 (5 bases each). The CDR3 sequence is 15 residues long. Germline values: CDR1 SGDLS, CDR2 YYNGEE. Between the trimmed V and J ends, which lost 0 bases and 0 bases, there was a span of 8 bases. CDR3 protein: CASSVAGPSTDTQYF. The CDR3 DNA reads TGTGCCAGCAGCGTAGCGGGACCTAGCACAGATACGCAGTATTTT.

J is TRBJ2-7 and V is TRBV6-5, with TRBD1 identical over 9 bases. CDR3 length: 15 residues. V lost 0 bases to trimming and J lost 1 base; unmatched junction nucleotides: 1. The germline V gene has CDR1 MNHEY and CDR2 SVGAGI. The CDR3 spells CASSYSGTGSYEQYF. CDR3 in DNA: TGTGCCAGCAGTTACTCTGGGACAGGGTCCTACGAGCAGTACTTC.

The V and J genes are TRBV7-2 and TRBJ1-1; D perhaps matches TRBD1 (5 bases). V was clipped by 5 bases and J by 0 bases, with 16 bases between them. Looked up from germline, CDR1 is SGHTA and CDR2 is FQGNSA. This CDR3 has 16 residues. CDR3 in amino acids: CASSPDAGRVNTEAFF. Written as DNA, the CDR3 is TGTGCCAGCAGCCCAGATGCAGGGAGAGTGAACACTGAAGCTTTCTTT.